These T cell receptor beta chains were read from a single sample in a study of cytomegalovirus exposure and HLA in healthy donors. Only in-frame clones appear in the TCRdb table, and some are missing; sequencing was by immunoSEQ multiplex PCR. The table has some 140,000 clones, 78% seen once. Sequenced: PBMCs. Receptor source: a woman in her late teens or twenties in good health and CMV-seronegative. The CDR3 runs from the conserved cysteine through the conserved F or W. Fields, in order: CDR3 protein, CDR3 DNA, J gene, V gene, clone size, D gene. A D gene is named only where the DNA matches it firmly. Expanded clones are given a class, and other clones once, few, many or no size at all.

CDR3 protein: CASSEPVNTDTQYF
CDR3 DNA: TGCGCCAGCAGTGAGCCAGTAAACACAGATACGCAGTATTTT
J gene: TRBJ2-3
V gene: TRBV10-2
clone size: .
D gene: .

CDR3 protein: CSVEGQTYEQYF
CDR3 DNA: TGCAGCGTGGAGGGACAGACCTACGAGCAGTACTTC
J gene: TRBJ2-7
V gene: TRBV29-1
clone size: .
D gene: .

CDR3 protein: CASSLEWSSGNTIYF
CDR3 DNA: TGTGCCAGCAGCTTAGAATGGAGCTCTGGAAACACCATATATTTT
J gene: TRBJ1-3
V gene: TRBV7-9
clone size: .
D gene: .

CDR3 protein: CASSPSSGRVRNEQFF
CDR3 DNA: TGTGCCAGCTCACCATCCAGCGGGAGGGTCAGGAATGAGCAGTTCTTC
J gene: TRBJ2-1
V gene: TRBV18
clone size: .
D gene: TRBD2

CDR3 protein: CASSYTDQPQHF
CDR3 DNA: TGTGCCAGCAGTTACACTGATCAGCCCCAGCATTTT
J gene: TRBJ1-5
V gene: TRBV6-5
clone size: .
D gene: .

CDR3 protein: CASSTQGLNTEAFF
CDR3 DNA: TGTGCCAGCAGCACACAGGGGCTGAACACTGAAGCTTTCTTT
J gene: TRBJ1-1
V gene: TRBV6-6
clone size: few
D gene: TRBD1

CDR3 protein: CASSQELAGTGELFF
CDR3 DNA: TGTGCCAGCAGCCAAGAACTAGCGGGGACCGGGGAGCTGTTTTTT
J gene: TRBJ2-2
V gene: TRBV14
clone size: .
D gene: TRBD2

CDR3 protein: CASSRGLGSYEQYF
CDR3 DNA: TGTGCCAGCAGTCGCGGACTAGGATCCTACGAGCAGTACTTC
J gene: TRBJ2-7
V gene: TRBV4-2
clone size: .
D gene: TRBD2

CDR3 protein: CASSLGGNTEAFF
CDR3 DNA: TGTGCCAGCAGTTTGGGGGGGAACACTGAAGCTTTCTTT
J gene: TRBJ1-1
V gene: TRBV27
clone size: few
D gene: .

CDR3 protein: CAWSVLTQSSEAFF
CDR3 DNA: TGTGCCTGGAGTGTACTAACCCAGTCTTCTGAAGCTTTCTTT
J gene: TRBJ1-1
V gene: TRBV30
clone size: .
D gene: .

CDR3 protein: CASSSPGELYQETQYF
CDR3 DNA: TGTGCCAGCAGCTCCCCGGGAGAGTTGTACCAAGAGACCCAGTACTTC
J gene: TRBJ2-5
V gene: TRBV5-4
clone size: .
D gene: .

CDR3 protein: CASSLSQGGETQYF
CDR3 DNA: TGTGCCAGCAGTTTATCGCAGGGAGGGGAGACCCAGTACTTC
J gene: TRBJ2-5
V gene: TRBV27
clone size: .
D gene: TRBD2

CDR3 protein: CASSAGQQETQYF
CDR3 DNA: TGTGCCAGTAGTGCGGGACAGCAAGAGACCCAGTACTTC
J gene: TRBJ2-5
V gene: TRBV19
clone size: .
D gene: .

CDR3 protein: CASSPRGGATDEQFF
CDR3 DNA: TGTGCCAGCAGCCCCCGGGGGGGGGCTACGGATGAGCAGTTCTTC
J gene: TRBJ2-1
V gene: TRBV7-9
clone size: .
D gene: TRBD2

CDR3 protein: CASSQEEGTGGNQPQHF
CDR3 DNA: TGCGCCAGCAGCCAAGAAGAAGGGACAGGGGGCAATCAGCCCCAGCATTTT
J gene: TRBJ1-5
V gene: TRBV4-1
clone size: few
D gene: TRBD1

CDR3 protein: CAWSPQGGGAKNIQYF
CDR3 DNA: TGTGCCTGGAGTCCACAGGGAGGGGGAGCCAAAAACATTCAGTACTTC
J gene: TRBJ2-4
V gene: TRBV30
clone size: .
D gene: .

CDR3 protein: CASTLGGNYGYTF
CDR3 DNA: TGTGCCAGTACCCTAGGGGGTAACTATGGCTACACCTTC
J gene: TRBJ1-2
V gene: TRBV19
clone size: .
D gene: .

CDR3 protein: CASRASGREKQYF
CDR3 DNA: TGTGCCAGCAGGGCTAGCGGGAGAGAAAAGCAGTACTTC
J gene: TRBJ2-7
V gene: TRBV2
clone size: .
D gene: TRBD2

CDR3 protein: CASSYRDRGPTGELFF
CDR3 DNA: TGTGCCAGCAGTTACCGGGACAGGGGGCCCACCGGGGAGCTGTTTTTT
J gene: TRBJ2-2
V gene: TRBV6-5
clone size: .
D gene: TRBD1

CDR3 protein: CASGRDSSYEQYF
CDR3 DNA: TGTGCTAGTGGCCGGGACTCCTCCTACGAGCAGTACTTC
J gene: TRBJ2-7
V gene: TRBV12-5
clone size: .
D gene: .

CDR3 protein: CASSPLETQYF
CDR3 DNA: TGTGCCAGCAGCCCTTTGGAGACCCAGTACTTC
J gene: TRBJ2-5
V gene: TRBV2
clone size: .
D gene: .

CDR3 protein: CATSLPGRAEADTQYF
CDR3 DNA: TGTGCCACCAGCCTCCCCGGGAGGGCGGAGGCAGATACGCAGTATTTT
J gene: TRBJ2-3
V gene: TRBV15
clone size: .
D gene: TRBD2

CDR3 protein: CASSLAGNQETQYF
CDR3 DNA: TGTGCCAGCAGCTTGGCAGGTAACCAAGAGACCCAGTACTTC
J gene: TRBJ2-5
V gene: TRBV5-4
clone size: .
D gene: .

CDR3 protein: CASSFPLGQGVWETQYF
CDR3 DNA: TGTGCCAGCAGTTTTCCATTGGGACAGGGGGTTTGGGAGACCCAGTACTTC
J gene: TRBJ2-5
V gene: TRBV7-9
clone size: .
D gene: TRBD1

CDR3 protein: CASSHYHPLDGYQGEKLFF
CDR3 DNA: TGCGCCAGCAGCCATTACCACCCTCTCGATGGTTACCAGGGTGAAAAACTGTTTTTT
J gene: TRBJ1-4
V gene: TRBV4-1
clone size: .
D gene: .

CDR3 protein: CASRSGLAGMGSYNEQFF
CDR3 DNA: TGTGCCAGTAGATCAGGCCTAGCGGGAATGGGGTCCTACAATGAGCAGTTCTTC
J gene: TRBJ2-1
V gene: TRBV19
clone size: .
D gene: TRBD2

CDR3 protein: CASSGTGSNQPQHF
CDR3 DNA: TGTGCCAGCAGTGGGACAGGGAGCAATCAGCCCCAGCATTTT
J gene: TRBJ1-5
V gene: TRBV2
clone size: .
D gene: TRBD1

CDR3 protein: CASSLAGLDSSNEKLFF
CDR3 DNA: TGCGCCAGCAGCTTGGCCGGATTGGACAGCTCTAATGAAAAACTGTTTTTT
J gene: TRBJ1-4
V gene: TRBV5-1
clone size: once
D gene: .

CDR3 protein: CAWSAPPSSYNEQFF
CDR3 DNA: TGTGCCTGGAGTGCCCCTCCGAGCTCCTACAATGAGCAGTTCTTC
J gene: TRBJ2-1
V gene: TRBV30
clone size: .
D gene: .

CDR3 protein: CASSDRREPDTQYF
CDR3 DNA: TGTGCCAGCAGTGACCGGCGGGAGCCAGATACGCAGTATTTT
J gene: TRBJ2-3
V gene: TRBV6-4
clone size: .
D gene: TRBD2